Below are 7 T cell receptor beta chains sequenced from a single sample in a study of CD8 T cells in Susac syndrome. Reverse transcription of roughly 0.45 to 1 ug RNA was carried out with random hexamers. One entry per CDR3 protein, called by TCRdb with MiXCR from the immunoSEQ multiplex PCR reads. The data hold about 440,000 distinct CDR3 sequences, with more than 80% observed a single time. The sequencing sample was made of CD8+ T cells from PBMCs. Receptors were obtained from a human donor with multiple sclerosis.

This chain links TRBV6-5 with TRBJ1-5; possible D gene TRBD1, 5 bases. Germline V gene lookup returns CDR1 MNHEY and CDR2 SVGAGI. CDR3 length: 14 amino acids. V lost 4 bases and J 6 bases, leaving 13 bases between the germline ends. DNA for the CDR3: TGTGCCAGCAGTTTTAGACTGGGGGGTCAGCCCCAGCATTTT. This translates into CASSFRLGGQPQHF.

The V call is TRBV4-1, the J call TRBJ1-1; unclear D gene. The germline CDR1 and CDR2 sequences are MGHRA and YSYEKL. V lost 4 bases and J 3 bases, leaving 12 bases between the germline ends. The CDR3 contains 14 residues. The CDR3 reads CASSLDGPDTEAFF. The CDR3 bases are TGCGCCAGCAGCCTCGACGGTCCAGACACTGAAGCTTTCTTT.

The rearrangement links TRBV7-2 to TRBJ2-7; weak D call: TRBD2 (5 bases). Germline CDR1 SGHTA, CDR2 FQGNSA. The V and J ends lost 4 bases and 0 bases respectively, with 16 bases between them. The CDR3 contains 16 residues. The CDR3 sequence is CASSSEEVSSSYEQYF. DNA of the CDR3: TGTGCCAGCAGCTCCGAGGAGGTCAGCAGCTCCTACGAGCAGTACTTC.

As DNA, the CDR3 is TGTGCCAGCAGCTTAGAAGGGGGAGACGAGCAGTACTTC. Encoded protein: CASSLEGGDEQYF. The chain uses TRBV7-9 and TRBJ2-7, with D possibly being TRBD1 (6 bases). From germline, CDR1 is SEHNR and CDR2 FQNEAQ (reference sequence). V was cut by 1 base and J by 5 bases, with 9 bases left in between. The CDR3 loop spans 13 amino acids.

The chain is built from TRBV7-9 and TRBJ2-1; D is unclear. The CDR3 has 14 amino acids. Germline V gene sequence: CDR1 SEHNR, CDR2 FQNEAQ (reference sequence). V was clipped by 8 bases and J by 10 bases, with 21 bases between them. CDR3 in amino acids: CASGPNPSGGEQFF. CDR3 sequence (DNA): TGTGCCAGCGGACCCAACCCCTCAGGCGGCGAGCAGTTCTTC.

The chain recombines TRBV27 with TRBJ2-7; TRBD1 is a possible D gene (6 bases). Germline loops: CDR1 MNHEY, CDR2 SMNVEV (reference sequence). CDR3 length: 14 residues. The V and J ends lost 5 bases and 2 bases respectively, with 13 bases between them. The CDR3 region has the DNA TGTGCCAGCAGTCTCCAACAGGGCCCCTACGAGCAGTACTTC. Residues: CASSLQQGPYEQYF.

The chain joins TRBV30 to TRBJ2-1; 10 nucleotides align to TRBD2. This CDR3 comprises 15 residues. Germline V gives CDR1 GTSNPN, CDR2 SVGIG (reference sequence). Trimming removed 0 bases from V and 2 bases from J; junction bases left unmatched: 1. The CDR3 reads CAWSVAGGPYNEQFF. The CDR3, as DNA: TGTGCCTGGAGTGTAGCGGGGGGGCCCTACAATGAGCAGTTCTTC.